The rows below give T cell receptor beta chains drawn from one sample of a study of cytomegalovirus exposure and HLA in healthy donors. TCRdb's copy holds only in-frame clones and misses some; the assay was immunoSEQ multiplex PCR. The sample shows roughly 88,000 clones, 69% of them seen only once. The source material was PBMCs. These receptors originate from a man in his forties or fifties in good health and CMV-seronegative. Each CDR3 is given with its conserved first and last residue. Each record gives: D gene, clone size, V gene, CDR3 length, J gene, CDR3 protein, CDR3 DNA. A D gene is named only where the DNA matches it firmly. The listing skips clone size in some rows; elsewhere it reads once, few, many or a size class.

D: -
size: few
V: TRBV6-6
length: 16
J: TRBJ1-5
CDR3: CASSSDSSYSNQPQHF
DNA: TGTGCCAGCAGTTCCGATAGTAGCTATAGCAATCAGCCCCAGCATTTT

D: -
size: -
V: TRBV13
length: 17
J: TRBJ2-4
CDR3: CASSLAPYRVGKNIQYF
DNA: TGTGCCAGCAGCTTAGCCCCCTACAGGGTGGGCAAAAACATTCAGTACTTC

D: TRBD1
size: -
V: TRBV23-1
length: 20
J: TRBJ1-2
CDR3: CASSQSGERGLEGANYGYTF
DNA: TGCGCCAGCAGTCAATCGGGGGAACGGGGATTGGAGGGGGCGAACTATGGCTACACCTTC

D: -
size: -
V: TRBV10-3
length: 14
J: TRBJ2-2
CDR3: CAIRRQGNTGELFF
DNA: TGTGCCATCAGACGGCAGGGAAACACCGGGGAGCTGTTTTTT

D: TRBD2
size: few
V: TRBV9
length: 16
J: TRBJ2-2
CDR3: CASSVGLAGVGGELFF
DNA: TGTGCCAGCAGCGTGGGACTAGCGGGAGTAGGCGGGGAGCTGTTTTTT

D: -
size: -
V: TRBV10-3
length: 15
J: TRBJ2-7
CDR3: CATSRQDSSQGEQYF
DNA: TGTGCCACCTCCCGACAGGATTCTTCTCAGGGCGAGCAGTACTTC

D: -
size: -
V: TRBV11-2
length: 17
J: TRBJ2-1
CDR3: CASRASVAGSIYNEQFF
DNA: TGTGCCAGCAGGGCGTCTGTCGCGGGGTCGATCTACAATGAGCAGTTCTTC

D: TRBD1
size: -
V: TRBV7-9
length: 14
J: TRBJ2-7
CDR3: CASSLRQGHYEQYF
DNA: TGTGCCAGCAGCTTGAGACAGGGCCACTACGAGCAGTACTTC

D: -
size: -
V: TRBV10-3
length: 14
J: TRBJ2-5
CDR3: CATAGTGVWETQYF
DNA: TGTGCCACCGCGGGTACGGGAGTCTGGGAGACCCAGTACTTC

D: TRBD1
size: few
V: TRBV18
length: 16
J: TRBJ2-5
CDR3: CASSPVGTGYEETQYF
DNA: TGTGCCAGCTCACCCGTCGGGACAGGGTACGAGGAGACCCAGTACTTC

D: -
size: once
V: TRBV6-5
length: 15
J: TRBJ1-3
CDR3: CASSFTGGSGNTIYF
DNA: TGTGCCAGCAGTTTTACCGGGGGCTCTGGAAACACCATATATTTT

D: -
size: -
V: TRBV6-5
length: 13
J: TRBJ1-5
CDR3: CASTSRSGQPQHF
DNA: TGTGCCAGCACCTCCAGGTCAGGGCAGCCCCAGCATTTT

D: TRBD1
size: -
V: TRBV4-1
length: 17
J: TRBJ1-2
CDR3: CASSQDSVGTGLHGYTF
DNA: TGCGCCAGCAGCCAAGATAGCGTGGGGACAGGGTTGCATGGCTACACCTTC

D: TRBD2
size: -
V: TRBV13
length: 18
J: TRBJ2-3
CDR3: CASSPRTSGHTSTDTQYF
DNA: TGTGCCAGCAGCCCACGGACTAGCGGGCATACTAGCACAGATACGCAGTATTTT

D: TRBD2
size: few
V: TRBV6-4
length: 15
J: TRBJ2-3
CDR3: CASSSGLAGVDTQYF
DNA: TGTGCCAGCAGTTCCGGCCTAGCGGGAGTAGATACGCAGTATTTT

D: -
size: -
V: TRBV6-1
length: 15
J: TRBJ2-5
CDR3: CASIPRSVGGETQYF
DNA: TGTGCCAGCATCCCAAGATCCGTAGGCGGGGAGACCCAGTACTTC

D: -
size: -
V: TRBV11-2
length: 14
J: TRBJ2-1
CDR3: CASSPPPTGDEQFF
DNA: TGTGCCAGCAGCCCCCCGCCGACGGGTGATGAGCAGTTCTTC

D: TRBD1
size: -
V: TRBV29-1
length: 12
J: TRBJ2-7
CDR3: CSVGDSLYEQYF
DNA: TGCAGCGTTGGGGACAGCCTCTACGAGCAGTACTTC

D: -
size: -
V: TRBV5-1
length: 11
J: TRBJ2-5
CDR3: CASSSQETQYF
DNA: TGCGCCAGCAGCTCTCAAGAGACCCAGTACTTC

D: -
size: -
V: TRBV29-1
length: 12
J: TRBJ1-1
CDR3: CSVVPGYTEAFF
DNA: TGCAGCGTGGTTCCAGGGTACACTGAAGCTTTCTTT